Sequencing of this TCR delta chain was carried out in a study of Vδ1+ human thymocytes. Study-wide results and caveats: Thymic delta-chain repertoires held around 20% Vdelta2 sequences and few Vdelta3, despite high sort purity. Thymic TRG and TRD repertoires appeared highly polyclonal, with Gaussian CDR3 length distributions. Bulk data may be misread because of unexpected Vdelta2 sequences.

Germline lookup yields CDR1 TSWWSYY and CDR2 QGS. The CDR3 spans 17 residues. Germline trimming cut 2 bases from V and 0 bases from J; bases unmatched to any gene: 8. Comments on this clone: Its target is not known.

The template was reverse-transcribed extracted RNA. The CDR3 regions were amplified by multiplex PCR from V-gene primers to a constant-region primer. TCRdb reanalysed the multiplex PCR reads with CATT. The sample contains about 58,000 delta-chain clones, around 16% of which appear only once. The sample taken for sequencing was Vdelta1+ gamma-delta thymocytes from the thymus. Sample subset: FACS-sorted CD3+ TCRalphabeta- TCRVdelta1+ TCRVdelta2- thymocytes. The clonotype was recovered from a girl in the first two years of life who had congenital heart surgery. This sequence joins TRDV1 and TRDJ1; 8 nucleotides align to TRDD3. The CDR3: CALGEGLLGEYTDKLIF. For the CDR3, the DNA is TGTGCTCTTGGGGAAGGGTTGCTGGGGGAGTACACCGATAAACTCATCTTT.